These 3 T cell receptor beta chains share one sample of origin, sequenced in a study of blood T cell repertoires in COVID-19. Only in-frame clones appear in the TCRdb table, and some are missing; sequencing was by immunoSEQ multiplex PCR. Found here are 150,000 to 200,000 clones, over 70% of them singletons; the top ten hold 10% to 15%. The sequenced material came from PBMCs or T cells enriched from blood (not recorded which). Every receptor here comes from a woman aged 60-70 years who had recovered from COVID-19.

This rearrangement joins TRBV6-1 to TRBJ2-6; the match to TRBD1 covers 8 bases. Germline V gives CDR1 MNHNS, CDR2 SASEGT. This CDR3 contains 17 residues. V lost 4 bases to trimming and J lost 2 bases; unmatched junction nucleotides: 7. The CDR3 nucleotides are TGTGCCAGCAGTGTAAGGACAGGGCAGCCTGGGGCCAACGTCCTGACTTTC. It translates to CASSVRTGQPGANVLTF.

The rearrangement uses TRBV5-4 and TRBJ2-2; maybe TRBD2 (5 bases). Germline CDR1 SGHNT, CDR2 YYREEE (reference sequence). CDR3 length: 16 amino acids. Trimming took 4 bases from V and 3 from J, leaving 16 bases between them. The CDR3 DNA is TGTGCCAGCAGCCTTACGGGGTGGGGAGACACCGGGGAGCTGTTTTTT. Translation gives CASSLTGWGDTGELFF.

The chain couples TRBV2 to TRBJ1-2; the match to TRBD1 covers 12 bases. The CDR3 contains 13 residues. CDR1 SNHLY and CDR2 FYNNEI come from the germline V gene. V shed 6 bases and J 7 bases; nucleotides not matched to a gene: 3. CDR3 loop: CASRGTGGGGYTF. The CDR3 bases are TGTGCCAGCAGGGGGACAGGGGGCGGTGGCTACACCTTC.